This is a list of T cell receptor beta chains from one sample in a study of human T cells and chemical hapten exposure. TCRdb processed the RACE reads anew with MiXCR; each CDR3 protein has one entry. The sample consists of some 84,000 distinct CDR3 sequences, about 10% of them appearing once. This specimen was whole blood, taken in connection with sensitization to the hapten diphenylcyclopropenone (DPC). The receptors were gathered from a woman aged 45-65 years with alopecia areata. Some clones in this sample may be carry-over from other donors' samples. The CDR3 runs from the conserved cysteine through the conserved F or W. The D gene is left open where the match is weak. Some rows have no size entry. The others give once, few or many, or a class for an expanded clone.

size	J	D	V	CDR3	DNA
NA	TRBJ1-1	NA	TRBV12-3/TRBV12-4	CASSSQGPTEAFF	TGTGCCAGCAGTTCTCAGGGTCCCACTGAAGCTTTCTTT
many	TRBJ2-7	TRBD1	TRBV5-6	CASSFAGQGEHEQYF	TGTGCCAGCAGCTTTGCGGGACAGGGGGAACACGAGCAGTACTTC
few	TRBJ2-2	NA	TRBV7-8	CASSLGTGRSGELFF	TGTGCCAGCAGCTTAGGGACGGGACGGTCCGGGGAGCTGTTTTTT
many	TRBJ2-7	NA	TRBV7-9	CASSFNSDSLEQYF	TGTGCCAGCAGTTTTAATTCTGACAGCCTCGAGCAGTACTTC
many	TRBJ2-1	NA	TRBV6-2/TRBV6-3	CASSYSTRGEQFF	TGTGCCAGCAGTTACTCGACAAGAGGAGAGCAGTTCTTC
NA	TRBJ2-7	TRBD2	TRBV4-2	CASSQGTGLDYEQYF	TGTGCCAGCAGCCAAGGAACCGGACTAGATTACGAGCAGTACTTC
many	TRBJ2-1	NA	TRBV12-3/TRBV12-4	CASTSWGRGSRNEQFF	TGTGCCAGCACCTCTTGGGGGAGGGGGAGTAGGAATGAGCAGTTCTTC
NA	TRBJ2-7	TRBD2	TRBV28	CASSVDSGRAEGEQYF	TGTGCCAGCAGCGTCGACAGCGGGAGGGCCGAAGGCGAGCAGTACTTC
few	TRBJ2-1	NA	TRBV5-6	CASSLPQGRGVYNEQFF	TGTGCCAGCAGCTTACCCCAGGGTCGTGGGGTCTACAATGAGCAGTTCTTC
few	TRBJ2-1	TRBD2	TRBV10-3	CAISERLAGGNEQFF	TGTGCCATCAGTGAAAGACTAGCGGGAGGAAATGAGCAGTTCTTC
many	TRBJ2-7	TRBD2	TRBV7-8	CASSLGTSGSHEQYF	TGTGCCAGCAGCTTAGGGACTAGCGGGAGCCACGAGCAGTACTTC
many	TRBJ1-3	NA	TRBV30	CAWSVRRVADTIYF	TGTGCCTGGAGTGTACGCAGGGTAGCGGACACCATATATTTT
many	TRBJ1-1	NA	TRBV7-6	CASSSLGGPNTEAFF	TGTGCCAGCAGCTCCCTGGGGGGACCGAACACTGAAGCTTTCTTT
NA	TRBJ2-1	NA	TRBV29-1	CSVSGGWNEQFF	TGCAGCGTTTCAGGGGGGTGGAATGAGCAGTTCTTC
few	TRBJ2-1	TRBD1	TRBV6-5	CASSSRRTGSDEQFF	TGTGCCAGCAGTTCTCGTCGGACAGGGAGCGATGAGCAGTTCTTC